These 14 T cell receptor beta chains were all obtained from the same sample, sequenced in a study of shared clonotypes between healthy human individuals (dated by TCRdb to 2018 to 2021). The library relied on the immunoSEQ multiplex PCR assay. TCRdb carries this immuneACCESS record with in-frame sequences only. Its versions omit some clonotypes, under half of them owing to an unresolved V gene in the studies checked, with the rest unexplained. The sample yields 400,000 to 600,000 clones; about 79% were counted once. The ten largest clones capture approximately 12% of the sample. Sequencing used PBMCs. The source is a woman in her 40s in good health. Some clones in this sample may be carry-over from other donors' samples.

The chain uses TRBV30 and TRBJ2-5; D could derive from TRBD1 or TRBD2 (5 bases each). The V end was cut by 3 bases, the J end by 0 bases, with 14 bases between. Per germline, CDR1 GTSNPN and CDR2 SVGIG (reference sequence). The CDR3 spans 15 residues. CDR3 coding DNA: TGTGCCTGGAGGAGGGGCTTACAGTACCAAGAGACCCAGTACTTC. Translation gives CAWRRGLQYQETQYF.

The chain employs TRBV27 and TRBJ2-3; D is tentatively TRBD1 or TRBD2 (5 bases each). V shed 5 bases and J shed 4 bases, with 13 bases lying between them. The CDR3 spans 14 residues. The V gene's germline CDR1 is MNHEY and CDR2 SMNVEV (reference sequence). CDR3 DNA: TGTGCCAGCAGTCCCATTCGGGGCTCAGATACGCAGTATTTT. Translation: CASSPIRGSDTQYF.

A word on this clone: The sample carries other DNA sequences with the same CDR3. This chain uses TRBV28 with TRBJ2-7; D not certain. The germline V gene has CDR1 MDHEN and CDR2 SYDVKM. This CDR3 has 11 residues. V lost 5 bases and J 3 bases, leaving 5 bases between the germline ends. CDR3 nucleotides: TGTGCCAGCAGTCTAGGCTACGAGCAGTACTTC. It yields the protein CASSLGYEQYF.

About this clone: The same CDR3 can be traced to other DNA sequences in this sample. The V gene is TRBV7-3, the J gene TRBJ1-2, with TRBD1 identical over 8 bases. V lost 5 bases, J lost 8 bases, and 7 bases stayed unmatched. Germline values: CDR1 SGHTA, CDR2 FQGTGA. CDR3 length equals 13 residues. CDR3 sequence reads: CASSPDREGGYTF. The DNA for the CDR3 is TGTGCCAGCAGCCCGGACAGGGAAGGCGGCTACACCTTC. The whole variable domain, filled in from reference TRBV7-3 and TRBJ1-2, reads GAGVSQTPSNKVTEKGKYVELRCDPISGHTALYWYRQSLGQGPEFLIYFQGTGAADDSGLPNDRFFAVRPEGSVSTLKIQRTERGDSAVYLCASSPDREGGYTFGSGTRLTVV.

The table lists this clone with a few counts. The CDR3 here is CASFVRGTTEAFF. CDR3 DNA: TGTGCCAGCTTTGTCAGGGGGACAACTGAAGCTTTCTTT. The chain links TRBV7-9 to TRBJ1-1; TRBD1 aligns across 7 bases. The V gene's germline CDR1 is SEHNR and CDR2 FQNEAQ (reference sequence). V shed 8 bases, J shed 5 bases, and the junction held 8 bases outside the gene matches. This CDR3 has 13 residues.

This sequence joins TRBV7-3 and TRBJ2-2; D unclear. The CDR3 consists of 14 residues. The V and J ends lost 2 bases and 0 bases respectively, with 4 bases between them. The germline gives CDR1 SGHTA, CDR2 FQGTGA. The CDR3 spells CASSLRANTGELFF. The CDR3 DNA sequence: TGTGCCAGCAGCTTACGCGCGAACACCGGGGAGCTGTTTTTT.

The CDR3 DNA is TGTGCCATCAGTGGGACAGATGCCGGGGAGCTGTTTTTT. Translating gives CAISGTDAGELFF. The rearrangement uses TRBV10-3 and TRBJ2-2; D is possibly TRBD1 (6 bases). The CDR3 spans 13 residues. The V gene's germline CDR1 is ENHRY and CDR2 SYGVKD. Trimming cost V 4 bases and J 6 bases, with 9 bases left between them.

This chain links TRBV30 with TRBJ1-1; D uncertain. The CDR3 is made up of 12 amino acids. The ends were cut back, 3 bases at V and 7 bases at J, with 12 bases in the middle. Looked up from germline, CDR1 is GTSNPN and CDR2 is SVGIG (reference sequence). CDR3 sequence reads: CAWSMSGLEAFF. The CDR3, as DNA: TGTGCCTGGAGCATGAGTGGGCTTGAAGCTTTCTTT.

CDR3 in DNA: TGCGCCAGCGGGGCAGAGTGGGTCACCGGGGAGCTGTTTTTT. Its translation is CASGAEWVTGELFF. The chain carries TRBV5-1 and TRBJ2-2, with D tentatively TRBD1 (5 bases). Trimming removed 7 bases at V and 4 bases at J, with 14 bases between. The CDR3 contains 14 residues. Germline CDR1 SGHRS, CDR2 YFSETQ.

V usage is TRBV18 and J usage is TRBJ2-1; no clear D gene. The CDR3 extends over 17 amino acids. Trimming took 0 bases from V and 9 from J, leaving 21 bases between them. Germline V gene data show CDR1 as KGHSH and CDR2 as LQKENI. As DNA, the CDR3 is TGTGCCAGCTCACCACCGGTACCCCCGACCGGCGGAGTTGAGCAGTTCTTC. Residues: CASSPPVPPTGGVEQFF.

This clone has only a few counts. Other nucleotide sequences from this sample produce the same CDR3. This chain uses TRBV7-2 with TRBJ2-7; D call uncertain. The germline CDR1 and CDR2 sequences are SGHTA and FQGNSA. This CDR3 has 15 amino acids. The germline V and J ends were trimmed by 5 bases and 1 base, with 15 bases remaining between them. CDR3 DNA: TGTGCCAGCAGCCCCCAGGTCAGCCCGTCCTACGAGCAGTACTTC. Translated, it gives CASSPQVSPSYEQYF.

Written as DNA, the CDR3 is TGTGCCACCAGGGCCGGGACAGGGGTCTACGAGCAGTACTTC. Translation gives CATRAGTGVYEQYF. V is TRBV15 and J is TRBJ2-7; 10 bases align to TRBD1. Per the germline V gene, CDR1 is LNHNV and CDR2 is YYDKDF (reference sequence). The J segment lost 3 bases and the V segment lost 6 bases, leaving 5 bases of the junction unmatched. The length of the CDR3 is 14 residues.

The chain recombines TRBV2 with TRBJ2-6; D may be TRBD1 or TRBD2 (5 bases each). Germline-derived CDR1 and CDR2 are SNHLY and FYNNEI. V gave up 5 bases and J gave up 0 bases, with 8 bases separating them. The CDR3 is 15 residues long. CDR3 residues: CASSLGVSGANVLTF. In DNA, the CDR3 is TGTGCCAGCAGTTTGGGGGTCTCTGGGGCCAACGTCCTGACTTTC.

The chain joins TRBV5-6 to TRBJ2-7; a possible D gene is TRBD1 (5 bases). Trimming stripped 1 base from V and 6 bases from J, with 17 bases between. The CDR3 consists of 15 residues. Germline loops: CDR1 SGHDT, CDR2 YYEEEE. CDR3 coding DNA: TGTGCCAGCAGCTTGTTCGTGGCGACAGACGGCGAGCAGTACTTC. It codes for CASSLFVATDGEQYF.